Listed here are 3 T cell receptor beta chains from one sample, sequenced in a study of T cell responses to AZD1222 COVID-19 vaccine. Clones were sequenced by immunoSEQ multiplex PCR, and TCRdb holds only the in-frame ones, with some missing. The sample lists 150,000 to 200,000 clones, roughly 93% occurring once. This material consisted of peripheral blood, taken 28 days after the second dose of the MenACWY control vaccine. The receptors originated from an adult who received the MenACWY meningococcal vaccine as a control.

This clone has more than one count but fewer than ten. V gene TRBV28 combines with J gene TRBJ2-3, with 7 bases lining up with TRBD1. The J segment lost 2 bases and the V segment lost 7 bases, leaving 6 bases of the junction unmatched. Germline CDR1 MDHEN, CDR2 SYDVKM. The CDR3 is made up of 14 amino acids. Here the CDR3 DNA reads TGTGCCAGCAACTTACAGGGGCACACAGATACGCAGTATTTT. Translated: CASNLQGHTDTQYF.

The chain links TRBV5-4 to TRBJ2-3, with 10 bases aligning to TRBD1. Losses at the gene ends were 5 bases for V and 7 bases for J; bases not matched to a gene: 10. This CDR3 is built from 15 residues. Germline V gives CDR1 SGHNT, CDR2 YYREEE (reference sequence). CDR3 in amino acids: CASSLTTGGVNTQYF. Here the CDR3 DNA reads TGTGCCAGCAGTCTGACGACAGGGGGCGTAAATACGCAGTATTTT.

The chain has TRBV12-5 and TRBJ2-7; 7 nucleotides line up with TRBD2. This CDR3 contains 14 residues. Germline CDR1 LGHNT, CDR2 FRNRAP. The V and J ends lost 7 bases and 2 bases, in that order; junction bases with no gene match: 8. The DNA for the CDR3 is TGTGCTAGTGTTCCCGGGGAGGGCCCCTACGAGCAGTACTTC. This codes for CASVPGEGPYEQYF.